These 20 T cell receptor beta chains were sequenced from one sample in a study of shared clonotypes between healthy human individuals. Profiling relied on immunoSEQ multiplex PCR, and the TCRdb table lists in-frame clones only, not all of them. The sample contains some 2.4 million clones, over 85% of which appear only once. Sequencing was carried out using naive CD4+ T cells from PBMCs. Subset here: CD45RA+ positively selected. The origin of the receptors is a young man in good health. Some clones in this sample may be carry-over from other donors' samples.

DNA of the CDR3: TGTGCCAGCAGCGGGAGGGGGGGGCCGGCCGAGCAGTACTTC. Its translation: CASSGRGGPAEQYF. The chain links TRBV6-6 to TRBJ2-7, with TRBD2 matching 8 bases. The germline V gene encodes CDR1 MNHNY and CDR2 SVGAGI (reference sequence). After removal of 6 bases from V and 6 bases from J, the junction contained 10 bases not matched to a gene. The CDR3 totals 14 residues.

The chain employs TRBV5-1 and TRBJ2-3; unclear D gene. Germline V gene sequence: CDR1 SGHRS, CDR2 YFSETQ. CDR3 length: 14 amino acids. Trimming took 4 bases from V and 4 from J, leaving 13 bases between them. This CDR3 is CASSRTASADTQYF. The DNA for the CDR3 is TGCGCCAGCAGCCGTACAGCGTCGGCAGATACGCAGTATTTT.

This chain joins TRBV7-2 and TRBJ2-7; 11 nucleotides align to TRBD2. Per the germline V gene, CDR1 is SGHTA and CDR2 is FQGNSA. This CDR3 spans 14 amino acids. The trim removed 2 bases at V and 9 bases at J, leaving 6 bases unmatched. The CDR3 reads CASSLRLAGYRQYF. In DNA form, the CDR3 reads TGTGCCAGCAGCTTAAGACTAGCGGGATATCGGCAGTACTTC.

This chain joins TRBV5-4 and TRBJ2-6; TRBD2 agrees at 13 bases. With 4 bases clipped from V and 4 bases from J, the junction kept 8 bases outside the gene matches. The germline V gene has CDR1 SGHNT and CDR2 YYREEE (reference sequence). The length of the CDR3 is 18 residues. CDR3 bases: TGTGCCAGCAGCCTGGGACTAGCGGGACCATGGGGGGCCAACGTCCTGACTTTC. This translates into CASSLGLAGPWGANVLTF.

The chain uses TRBV4-1 and TRBJ2-1, with a possible D match to TRBD1 (6 bases). The CDR3 has 17 residues. V gave up 2 bases and J gave up 5 bases, with 19 bases separating them. The germline V gene encodes CDR1 MGHRA and CDR2 YSYEKL. The CDR3 loop is CASSQQTGTGLNNEQFF. Here the CDR3 DNA reads TGCGCCAGCAGCCAACAAACAGGGACCGGACTTAACAATGAGCAGTTCTTC.

The rearrangement uses TRBV28 and TRBJ1-1, with no clear D. Trimming stripped 6 bases from V and 1 base from J, with 15 bases between. Germline CDR1 reads MDHEN; CDR2 reads SYDVKM. The length of the CDR3 is 15 residues. In nucleotides, the CDR3 is TGTGCCAGCAGCCGAAGGCAGTCATGGAACACTGAAGCTTTCTTT. Its protein product is CASSRRQSWNTEAFF.

The chain couples TRBV12-5 to TRBJ2-7; TRBD1 agrees at 11 bases. The CDR3 is made up of 16 amino acids. Trimming cost V 3 bases and J 5 bases; bases outside gene matches: 9. In germline, CDR1 is LGHNT, CDR2 FRNRAP. This chain's CDR3 is CASGLDPGQGVNEQYF. Here the CDR3 DNA reads TGTGCTAGTGGTTTAGACCCGGGACAGGGGGTGAACGAGCAGTACTTC.

This clone came up once. The rearrangement joins TRBV27 to TRBJ2-3; 11 bases align to TRBD2. Germline V gives CDR1 MNHEY, CDR2 SMNVEV (reference sequence). V lost 6 bases, J lost 2 bases, and 13 bases stayed unmatched. The CDR3 runs 18 residues. The CDR3 coding sequence is TGTGCCAGCAGGAGAGGGCTAGCGGGAGGCCCTTCCACAGATACGCAGTATTTT. This gives the protein CASRRGLAGGPSTDTQYF.

This chain joins TRBV7-2 and TRBJ1-5; D might be TRBD1 (5 bases). The CDR3 extends over 16 amino acids. The V end was cut by 2 bases, the J end by 2 bases, with 13 bases between. Germline V lookup: CDR1 SGHTA, CDR2 FQGNSA. CDR3 nucleotide sequence: TGTGCCAGCAGCTTATACTGGGGACGGCGCAATCAGCCCCAGCATTTT. Translating it yields CASSLYWGRRNQPQHF.

The gene calls are TRBV14 and TRBJ2-7; D unresolved. There are 12 residues in the CDR3. V was clipped by 3 bases and J by 12 bases, with 15 bases between them. The germline V gene encodes CDR1 SGHDN and CDR2 FVKESK. DNA of the CDR3: TGTGCCAGCAGCCAGGGCCGAGGAAAGAGGTACTTC. It is translated as CASSQGRGKRYF. The full variable domain, completed using reference TRBV14 and TRBJ2-7, is EAGVTQFPSHSVIEKGQTVTLRCDPISGHDNLYWYRRVMGKEIKFLLHFVKESKQDESGMPNNRFLAERTGGTYSTLKVQPAELEDSGVYFCASSQGRGKRYFGPGTRLTVT.

The rearrangement uses TRBV5-1 and TRBJ2-1; D possibly corresponds to TRBD2 (5 bases). Trimming pared 4 bases from V and 8 bases from J, leaving 19 bases between. CDR1 and CDR2 from the germline V gene are SGHRS and YFSETQ. The CDR3 totals 15 residues. CDR3 amino acids: CASSLGLASFDEQFF. In DNA form, the CDR3 reads TGCGCCAGCAGCCTCGGGCTAGCTAGTTTCGATGAGCAGTTCTTC.

The V and J genes are TRBV4-1 and TRBJ1-1; no clear D. Germline V lookup: CDR1 MGHRA, CDR2 YSYEKL. The CDR3 loop spans 13 amino acids. Trimming cost V 1 base and J 5 bases, with 8 bases left between them. DNA for the CDR3: TGCGCCAGCAGCCAAGTACGGGAGACTGAAGCTTTCTTT. Protein sequence: CASSQVRETEAFF.

This rearrangement joins TRBV11-2 to TRBJ2-3, with a tentative D call TRBD2 (5 bases). V was cut by 0 bases and J by 11 bases, with 12 bases left in between. The CDR3 extends over 13 amino acids. CDR1 and CDR2 (germline): SGHAT, FQNNGV. CDR3 loop: CASSLDVKGLQYF. Here the CDR3 DNA reads TGTGCCAGCAGCTTAGATGTCAAAGGACTGCAGTATTTT.

With respect to this clone: An end of the junction differs from the germline gene, which may be a read error. The genes are TRBV29-1 and TRBJ1-2, with a weak D call TRBD1 (5 bases). Germline V gene sequence: CDR1 SQVTM, CDR2 ANQGSEA. The CDR3 extends over 16 amino acids. This CDR3 is CSVKDAGHPVRYGYTF. Here the CDR3 DNA reads TGCAGCGTTAAAGACGCGGGGCACCCGGTGCGGTATGGCTACACCTTC.

In this sample, this clone turned up once. This sequence joins TRBV9 and TRBJ2-3; D not resolved. The germline V gene encodes CDR1 SGDLS and CDR2 YYNGEE. V dropped 4 bases and J dropped 0 bases, with 12 bases sitting between them. The CDR3 is made up of 15 amino acids. The CDR3 nucleotides are TGTGCCAGCAGCCTTAGGGAAGGTAGCACAGATACGCAGTATTTT. Its translation: CASSLREGSTDTQYF.

For this clone: Other DNA sequences within the sample encode an identical CDR3. The V gene is TRBV2, the J gene TRBJ1-1; a weak D match, TRBD1 (6 bases). Germline loops: CDR1 SNHLY, CDR2 FYNNEI. CDR3 length equals 13 residues. The germline V and J ends were trimmed by 6 bases and 1 base, with 9 bases remaining between them. The DNA of the CDR3 is TGTGCCAGCAGCTACAGGGAGAACACTGAAGCTTTCTTT. Protein sequence: CASSYRENTEAFF.

The chain joins TRBV7-9 to TRBJ2-7; the match to TRBD2 covers 7 bases. Losses at the gene ends were 0 bases for V and 5 bases for J; bases not matched to a gene: 4. The CDR3 runs 14 residues. Germline values: CDR1 SEHNR, CDR2 FQNEAQ (reference sequence). CDR3 sequence (DNA): TGTGCCAGCAGCTTAGCGCGAAGCGGGGACGAGCAGTACTTC. Its protein product is CASSLARSGDEQYF.

This clone was counted a single time. This chain joins TRBV28 and TRBJ2-1; TRBD1 might be the D (5 bases). From germline, CDR1 is MDHEN and CDR2 SYDVKM. V was clipped by 4 bases and J by 7 bases, with 14 bases between them. CDR3 size: 14 residues. CDR3 nucleotide sequence: TGTGCCAGCAGTTCCGGCCAGACAGTTAATGAGCAGTTCTTC. This translates into CASSSGQTVNEQFF.

V gene TRBV7-2 combines with J gene TRBJ2-5; 8 bases are shared with TRBD2. CDR1 and CDR2 from the germline V gene are SGHTA and FQGNSA. With V trimmed by 5 bases and J by 11 bases, 10 bases remained unmatched. The CDR3 totals 13 residues. CDR3 residues: CASSQGTSGEQYF. Written as DNA, the CDR3 is TGTGCCAGCAGCCAAGGCACTAGCGGAGAGCAGTACTTC. Complete variable domain (other parts from reference TRBV7-2 and TRBJ2-5): GAGVSQSPSNKVTEKGKDVELRCDPISGHTALYWYRQSLGQGLEFLIYFQGNSAPDKSGLPSDRFSAERTGGSVSTLTIQRTQQEDSAVYLCASSQGTSGEQYFGPGTRLLVL.

V usage is TRBV10-3 and J usage is TRBJ2-7, with D possibly matching TRBD1 (6 bases). The germline V gene encodes CDR1 ENHRY and CDR2 SYGVKD. The CDR3 is 14 amino acids. V dropped 0 bases and J dropped 6 bases, with 12 bases sitting between them. CDR3 coding DNA: TGTGCCATCAGTGAGTCTTCAGGGGTGAGCGAGCAGTACTTC. This codes for CAISESSGVSEQYF.